The 12 T cell receptor beta chains below all came from one sample that was sequenced in a study of cytomegalovirus exposure and HLA in healthy donors. The PCR employed 60 Vbeta primers together with 13 Jbeta primers. Clones were sequenced by immunoSEQ multiplex PCR, and TCRdb holds only the in-frame ones, with some missing. Seen here are roughly 95,000 clones, roughly 82% observed once, and the top ten hold roughly 3.4%. The sample was PBMCs. The source is a man aged 25 to 40 in good health and CMV-seropositive.

The count of this clone is one. The chain is built from TRBV10-1 and TRBJ2-1, with 14 bases aligning to TRBD2. Germline loops: CDR1 WNHNN, CDR2 SYGVQD (reference sequence). The CDR3 has 18 amino acids. J was trimmed by 3 bases and V by 5 bases; bases with no gene match: 9. CDR3 in DNA: TGCGCCAGCAGTCGGGGACTAGCGGGAGCCCCCTTCTACAATGAGCAGTTCTTC. Translation: CASSRGLAGAPFYNEQFF.

V is TRBV7-2 and J is TRBJ2-7; TRBD2 aligns across 12 bases. J lost 4 bases, V lost 3 bases, and 13 bases had no gene match. CDR3 length equals 18 residues. Germline V gene data show CDR1 as SGHTA and CDR2 as FQGNSA. The CDR3 region has the DNA TGTGCCAGCAGCTTTATCCGCACGGGACTAGCGGGTCAGTACGAGCAGTACTTC. It translates to CASSFIRTGLAGQYEQYF.

The sample holds one count of this clone. J is TRBJ2-1 and V is TRBV27, with TRBD2 matching over 13 bases. This CDR3 is 18 amino acids long. The ends lost 2 bases at V and 5 bases at J; junction bases unmatched: 9. CDR1 and CDR2 from the germline V gene are MNHEY and SMNVEV (reference sequence). DNA for the CDR3: TGTGCCAGCAGTTTAGCCGGGACTAGCGGGGTCCTTAACAATGAGCAGTTCTTC. It codes for CASSLAGTSGVLNNEQFF.

The chain recombines TRBV4-3 with TRBJ2-3, with 8 nucleotides matching TRBD2. This CDR3 comprises 16 residues. Germline V gene data show CDR1 as LGHNA and CDR2 as YSLEER. V lost 0 bases, J lost 4 bases, and 6 bases stayed unmatched. As DNA, the CDR3 is TGCGCCAGCAGCCAAGATCCGGGACTAGTGGCAGATACGCAGTATTTT. Encoded protein: CASSQDPGLVADTQYF.

V gene TRBV6-1 combines with J gene TRBJ2-7; 9 bases line up with TRBD1. The V gene end was trimmed by 11 bases and the J gene end by 4 bases; junction bases not matched to a gene: 15. The CDR3 is 15 residues long. Germline V gene lookup returns CDR1 MNHNS and CDR2 SASEGT. The CDR3 loop is CASRTPDRGIYEQYF. The CDR3 DNA sequence: TGTGCCTCACGTACCCCGGACAGGGGAATTTACGAGCAGTACTTC.

The J gene is TRBJ1-1, the V gene TRBV29-1, with TRBD1 matching over 7 bases. The CDR3 runs to 13 residues. Per the germline V gene, CDR1 is SQVTM and CDR2 is ANQGSEA. V lost 8 bases to trimming and J lost 4 bases; unmatched junction nucleotides: 10. The CDR3 spells CSFWRGPSTEAFF. CDR3 DNA: TGCAGCTTCTGGAGGGGGCCCAGCACTGAAGCTTTCTTT.

In its sample, this clone was seen a few times. This sequence joins TRBV2 and TRBJ1-4; the D is unclear. V lost 7 bases and J 3 bases, leaving 9 bases between the germline ends. The length of the CDR3 is 13 residues. In germline, CDR1 is SNHLY, CDR2 FYNNEI. The CDR3 DNA sequence: TGTGCCAGCAAGAGCGCCTCTAATGAAAAACTGTTTTTT. Residues: CASKSASNEKLFF.

This chain joins TRBV27 and TRBJ2-3; TRBD1 aligns across 9 bases. CDR1 and CDR2 (germline): MNHEY, SMNVEV (reference sequence). CDR3 size: 19 residues. The J segment lost 0 bases and the V segment lost 4 bases, leaving 14 bases of the junction unmatched. CDR3 loop: CASSSPGQGKIRSTDTQYF. In nucleotides, the CDR3 is TGTGCCAGCAGTTCACCGGGACAGGGTAAAATCCGCAGCACAGATACGCAGTATTTT.

This sequence joins TRBV27 and TRBJ1-5; weak D call: TRBD1 (6 bases). The CDR3 runs to 15 residues. Germline lookup yields CDR1 MNHEY and CDR2 SMNVEV (reference sequence). The V and J ends lost 6 bases and 3 bases respectively, with 15 bases between them. Here the CDR3 reads CASSPGADHNQPQHF. The CDR3 DNA is TGTGCCAGCAGCCCAGGGGCAGACCACAATCAGCCCCAGCATTTT.

V usage is TRBV27 and J usage is TRBJ2-5; D assignment may be TRBD1 or TRBD2 (5 bases each). Judging by the DNA end, TRBJ2-7 fits better; the J call may be wrong. Germline V gene data show CDR1 as MNHEY and CDR2 as SMNVEV (reference sequence). The CDR3 spans 14 residues. The CDR3 nucleotides are TGTGCCAGCAGTTTAAGTGGGGGCTCCTACGAGCAGTACTTC. It translates to CASSLSGGSYEQYF.

This chain joins TRBV6-1 and TRBJ2-7, with TRBD2 matching over 8 bases. Germline assignment: CDR1 MNHNS and CDR2 SASEGT. With V trimmed by 6 bases and J by 2 bases, 3 bases remained unmatched. This CDR3 contains 13 residues. The CDR3 coding sequence is TGTGCCAGCAGAGGGACTAGTACCTACGAGCAGTACTTC. Translated: CASRGTSTYEQYF.

V usage is TRBV7-9 and J usage is TRBJ2-7; weak D call: TRBD1 (6 bases). The CDR3 length is 12 residues. Trimming took 5 bases from V and 12 from J, leaving 17 bases between them. CDR1 SEHNR and CDR2 FQNEAQ come from the germline V gene (reference sequence). The CDR3 here is CASSPVEGRGYF. The CDR3 DNA follows: TGTGCCAGCAGCCCTGTTGAGGGCAGGGGGTACTTC. Together with reference TRBV7-9 and TRBJ2-7, the CDR3 gives the full variable domain: DTGVSQNPRHKITKRGQNVTFRCDPISEHNRLYWYRQTLGQGPEFLTYFQNEAQLEKSRLLSDRFSAERPKGSFSTLEIQRTEQGDSAMYLCASSPVEGRGYFGPGTRLTVT.